A few counts support the clone carrying this T cell receptor beta chain. The sample contains more than one DNA sequence encoding this CDR3. This sample was taken from a study of cytomegalovirus exposure and HLA in healthy donors. The CDR3 length is 10 residues. Deletions cut 8 bases from V and 2 bases from J, with 4 bases between. Germline CDR1 is MDHEN and CDR2 is SYDVKM. TCRdb's copy holds only in-frame clones and misses some; the assay was immunoSEQ multiplex PCR. The data show roughly 330,000 clones, roughly 90% seen once. The sequenced material came from PBMCs. This chain joins TRBV28 and TRBJ2-7, with D unresolved. The clonotype was recovered from a woman aged 30 to 39 in good health and CMV-seropositive. CDR3 residues: CASGTYEQYF. CDR3 nucleotide sequence: TGTGCCAGCGGTACCTACGAGCAGTACTTC.